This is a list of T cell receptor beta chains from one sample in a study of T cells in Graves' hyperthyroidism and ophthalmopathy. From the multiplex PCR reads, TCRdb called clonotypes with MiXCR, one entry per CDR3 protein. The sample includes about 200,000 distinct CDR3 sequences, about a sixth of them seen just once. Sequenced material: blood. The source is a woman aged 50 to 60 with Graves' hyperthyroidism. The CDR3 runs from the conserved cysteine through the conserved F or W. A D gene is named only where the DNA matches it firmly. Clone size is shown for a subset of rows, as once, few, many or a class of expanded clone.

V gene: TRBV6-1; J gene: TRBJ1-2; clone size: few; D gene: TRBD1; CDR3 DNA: TGTGCCAGCAGTGAAGGGACAGGGGGCGTCTATGGCTACACCTTC; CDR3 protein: CASSEGTGGVYGYTF
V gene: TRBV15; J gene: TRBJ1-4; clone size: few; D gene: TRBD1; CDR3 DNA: TGTGCCACCAGCAGGACAGGGAAGGGCGAAAAACTGTTTTTT; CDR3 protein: CATSRTGKGEKLFF
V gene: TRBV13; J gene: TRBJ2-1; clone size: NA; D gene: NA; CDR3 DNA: TGTGCCAGCAGCTTAGGAGGGGGGATTTACAATGAGCAGTTCTTC; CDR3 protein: CASSLGGGIYNEQFF
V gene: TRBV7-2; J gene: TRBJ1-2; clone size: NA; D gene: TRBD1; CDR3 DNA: TGTGCCAGCAGCTCCCGGGACAGTAGGCATGGCTACACCTTC; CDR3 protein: CASSSRDSRHGYTF
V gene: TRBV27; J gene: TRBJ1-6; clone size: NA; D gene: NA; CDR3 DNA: TGTGCCAGCACAAGACAGCATAATTCACCCCTCCACTTT; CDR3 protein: CASTRQHNSPLHF
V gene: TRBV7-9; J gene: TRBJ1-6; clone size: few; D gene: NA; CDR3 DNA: TGTGCCAGCACCCTAGGACGGGCCGGGAATTCACCCCTCCACTTT; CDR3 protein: CASTLGRAGNSPLHF
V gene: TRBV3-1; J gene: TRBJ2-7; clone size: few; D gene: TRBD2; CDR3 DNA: TGTGCCAGCAGCCAATTAGCGGGAGGGCGCGAGCAGTACTTC; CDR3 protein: CASSQLAGGREQYF
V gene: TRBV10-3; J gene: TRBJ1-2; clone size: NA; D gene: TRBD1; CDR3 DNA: TGTGCCATCACTAGTGGGACAGGGGATGGCTACACCTTC; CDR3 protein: CAITSGTGDGYTF
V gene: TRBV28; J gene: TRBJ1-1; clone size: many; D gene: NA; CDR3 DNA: TGTGCCAGCAGTTTATTGGGACAAGCTGAAGCTTTCTTT; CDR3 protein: CASSLLGQAEAFF
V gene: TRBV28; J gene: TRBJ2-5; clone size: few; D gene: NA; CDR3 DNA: TGTGCCAGCAGTTTTCGCCGCGGGGCTCGAGGGACCCAGTACTTC; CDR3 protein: CASSFRRGARGTQYF
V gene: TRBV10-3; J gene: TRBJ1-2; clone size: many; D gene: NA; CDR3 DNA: TGTGCCATCAGTGAGCCGACAGCCTATGGCTACACCTTC; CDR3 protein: CAISEPTAYGYTF
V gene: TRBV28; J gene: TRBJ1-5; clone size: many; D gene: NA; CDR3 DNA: TGTGCCAGCAGCTGGGGGAGGGGAAATCAGCCCCAGCATTTT; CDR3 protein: CASSWGRGNQPQHF
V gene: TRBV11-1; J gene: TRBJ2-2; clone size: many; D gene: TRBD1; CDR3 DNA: TGTGCCAGCAGCCGGGGACAGGGGCTGAACACCGGGGAGCTGTTTTTT; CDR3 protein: CASSRGQGLNTGELFF
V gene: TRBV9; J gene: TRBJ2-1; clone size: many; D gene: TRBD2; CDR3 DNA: TGTGCCAGCAGCGTAGGGTCGTTAGCGGGACGGTACAATGAGCAGTTCTTC; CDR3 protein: CASSVGSLAGRYNEQFF
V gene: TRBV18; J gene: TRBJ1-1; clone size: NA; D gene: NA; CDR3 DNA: TGTGCCAGCTCACCACAGGATGGGGGCGGCACTGAAGCTTTCTTT; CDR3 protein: CASSPQDGGGTEAFF
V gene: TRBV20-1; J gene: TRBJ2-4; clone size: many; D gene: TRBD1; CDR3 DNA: TGCAGTGCTAGCGATTATCTCAGGGGGGCCAAAAACATTCAGTACTTC; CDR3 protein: CSASDYLRGAKNIQYF
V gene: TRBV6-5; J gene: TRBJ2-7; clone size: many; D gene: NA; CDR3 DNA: TGTGCCAGCAGTTACGGACAGACCTACGAGCAGTACTTC; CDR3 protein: CASSYGQTYEQYF
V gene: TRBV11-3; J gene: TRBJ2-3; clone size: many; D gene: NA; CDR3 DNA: TGTGCCAGCAGCGTAGGGACCGTGGAAAGGTTCACAGATACGCAGTATTTT; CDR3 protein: CASSVGTVERFTDTQYF
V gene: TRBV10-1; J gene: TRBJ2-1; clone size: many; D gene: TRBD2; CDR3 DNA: TGCGCCAGCAGTGAGAATCGCGGGAGCTCCTACAATGAGCAGTTCTTC; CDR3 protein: CASSENRGSSYNEQFF
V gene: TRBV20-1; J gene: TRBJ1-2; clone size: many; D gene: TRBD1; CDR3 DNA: TGCAGTGCTATAGTCAGGGGGCTCTCTAGTCATGGCTACACCTTC; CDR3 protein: CSAIVRGLSSHGYTF
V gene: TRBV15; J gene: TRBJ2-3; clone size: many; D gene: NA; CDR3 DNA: TGTGCCACCAGCAGCGGACCTCGCACAGATACGCAGTATTTT; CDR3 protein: CATSSGPRTDTQYF
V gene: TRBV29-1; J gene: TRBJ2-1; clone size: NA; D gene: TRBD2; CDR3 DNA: TGCAGCGCCACCACCGGGACTAGCGGGGAGGGAAGGAGTAATGAGCAGTTCTTC; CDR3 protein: CSATTGTSGEGRSNEQFF
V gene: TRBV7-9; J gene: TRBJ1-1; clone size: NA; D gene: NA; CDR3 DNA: TGTGCCAGCAGCATGCATAGTACGGTGGGGGGTGAAGCTTTCTTT; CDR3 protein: CASSMHSTVGGEAFF